Many counts were recorded for the clone carrying this T cell receptor (beta chain). Its antigen is not known. V lost 0 bases, J lost 4 bases, and 10 bases lay in between. The CDR3 is 14 amino acids. CDR1 LGHNA and CDR2 YNFKEQ come from the germline V gene. This sample is part of a study of identical twins. Overall study findings and caveats: The abundant beta clonotypes from cord blood had fewer insertions, and memory repertoires had none of this. Invariant T cells like MAIT and iNKT could partly confound the zero-insertion analyses. With beta out-of-frame sequences, excess sharing by twins was weaker.

Template switching added a universal primer site, and cDNA bore unique molecular identifiers. TCRdb ran MiXCR on the 5' RACE reads and lists one entry per CDR3 protein. The profile covers 1.5 million to 2 million distinct CDR3 sequences, with 32% appearing a single time and roughly 0.3% taken by the ten largest. This chain joins TRBV4-2 and TRBJ2-7; D is perhaps TRBD2 (5 bases). Sequencing input: cord blood. The sequence was collected from a newborn girl in good health. In DNA form, the CDR3 reads TGTGCCAGCAGCCAAGACTGGAGAGGGTACGAGCAGTACTTC. This encodes CASSQDWRGYEQYF.